The 4 T cell receptor beta chains below come from one sample, sequenced in a study of persistence of HIV-infected CD4 T cells. Anti-CD3/anti-CD28 beads served as a nonspecific positive control stimulus. Sorting selected CD4+ T cells upregulating both CD40 ligand and CD69. These receptors have no identified antigens. The libraries were made with immunoSEQ version 4 in survey mode. Assay used: immunoSEQ multiplex PCR; TCRdb lists only in-frame clones, some missing. The sample shows 40,000 to 55,000 clones, just under 90% of them seen only once. The source was CD4+ T cells sorted from PBMCs after roughly 18-hour stimulation, collected from a patient who received antiretroviral therapy. Receptors originate from an adult woman with HIV who was CMV-seropositive.

The rearrangement joins TRBV6-1 to TRBJ1-1; weak D call: TRBD1 (6 bases). This CDR3 contains 14 residues. Germline lookup yields CDR1 MNHNS and CDR2 SASEGT. The ends were cut back, 11 bases at V and 7 bases at J, with 23 bases in the middle. CDR3 nucleotide sequence: TGTGCCGGCCAATTCGAACAGGGTTCGAGTGAAGCTTTCTTT. Translation: CAGQFEQGSSEAFF.

This chain links TRBV7-8 with TRBJ1-5, with unresolved D. Germline CDR1 is SGHVS and CDR2 is FQNEAQ. With 1 base removed from V and 4 bases from J, the gap between germline ends came to 8 bases. CDR3 length equals 14 residues. The DNA of the CDR3 is TGTGCCAGCAGCTTAGATCGCGGAAATCAGCCCCAGCATTTT. Encoded protein: CASSLDRGNQPQHF.

The chain links TRBV30 to TRBJ1-6; TRBD1 aligns across 8 bases. Germline V gene data show CDR1 as GTSNPN and CDR2 as SVGIG (reference sequence). The CDR3 is 20 amino acids. The trim removed 2 bases at V and 0 bases at J, leaving 15 bases unmatched. The CDR3 here is CAWSTRDRLRMNSYNSPLHF. In DNA form, the CDR3 reads TGTGCCTGGAGTACGCGGGACAGGCTACGGATGAACTCCTATAATTCACCCCTCCACTTT.

The rearrangement links TRBV7-2 to TRBJ2-3, with D possibly matching TRBD2 (5 bases). Trimming took off 4 bases at V and 5 bases at J, with 16 bases between the two ends. The V gene's germline CDR1 is SGHTA and CDR2 FQGNSA. CDR3 length: 15 residues. The CDR3 DNA reads TGTGCCAGCAGCTCTCCGAGGGCCCTCGGAGATACGCAGTATTTT. Its translation: CASSSPRALGDTQYF.